The T cell receptor beta chain described here comes from a study of regulatory T cells in long-lasting Graves disease. This clonotype was found many times. The time point: newly diagnosed GD, antithyroid drugs for less than 3 months. Following extraction of RNA from PBMCs, that RNA was used to make the TCR library. Each of the patients was recruited from an endocrinology department situated in Xi'an, China. The CDR3 runs to 15 residues. Trimming left V 5 bases short and J 2 bases short, with 15 bases between. CDR1 SEHNR and CDR2 FQNEAQ come from the germline V gene (reference sequence). Construction of TCR beta libraries relied on iRepertoire HTBI primers and on Arm-PCR targeting CDR3 regions. TCRdb passed the multiplex PCR reads through MiXCR, listing each CDR3 protein once. Of some 500,000 distinct CDR3 sequences in the sample, roughly 13% were seen once. The same data also contributed to another study, on T cells in Graves' hyperthyroidism and ophthalmopathy.

The sequencing here drew on peripheral blood mononuclear cells (PBMCs), taken at new diagnosis, from a patient treated with antithyroid drugs. The TCR originated in a man aged 25-45 years with Graves disease. This chain joins TRBV7-9 and TRBJ2-5, with D perhaps TRBD1 (6 bases). CDR3 amino acids: CASSPRDIQQETQYF. CDR3 coding DNA: TGTGCCAGCAGCCCCCGGGACATCCAACAAGAGACCCAGTACTTC.